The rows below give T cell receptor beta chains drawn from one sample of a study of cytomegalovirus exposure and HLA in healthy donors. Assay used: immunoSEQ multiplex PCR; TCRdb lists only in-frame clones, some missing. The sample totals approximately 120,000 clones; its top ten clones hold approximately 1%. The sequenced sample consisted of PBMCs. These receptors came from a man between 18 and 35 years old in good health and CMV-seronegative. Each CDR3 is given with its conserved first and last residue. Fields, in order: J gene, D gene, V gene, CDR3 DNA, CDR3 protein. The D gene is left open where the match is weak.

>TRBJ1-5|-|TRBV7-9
TGTGCCAGCAGCTCTAGTGGTTACGGTCGCAATCAGCCCCAGCATTTT
CASSSSGYGRNQPQHF
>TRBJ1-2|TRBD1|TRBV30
TGTGCCTGGAACTCCGGGACAGGGTTTTTTTTGCATGGCTACACCTTC
CAWNSGTGFFLHGYTF
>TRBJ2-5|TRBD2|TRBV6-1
TGTGCCAGCAGTGAAGCTAGCGGGAGCAGTGTTGAGACCCAGTACTTC
CASSEASGSSVETQYF
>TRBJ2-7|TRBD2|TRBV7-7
TGTGCCAGCAGCTTACAAGCGGGAGGGGCCGAGCAGTACTTC
CASSLQAGGAEQYF
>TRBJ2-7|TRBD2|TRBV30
TGTGCCTGGAGTGTTAAGGGCGGGAGGTACGAGCAGTACTTC
CAWSVKGGRYEQYF
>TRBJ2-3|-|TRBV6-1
TGTGCCAGCAGAAGGGCTAGCTGGGCAGATACGCAGTATTTT
CASRRASWADTQYF
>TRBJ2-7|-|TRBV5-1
TGCGCCAGCAGCGGGACACCCGCCTACGAGCAGTACTTC
CASSGTPAYEQYF
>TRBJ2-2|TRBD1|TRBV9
TGTGCCAGCAGCGTCCCCGGGACAGGGGGTGGCGGGGAGCTGTTTTTT
CASSVPGTGGGGELFF
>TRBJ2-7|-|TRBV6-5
TGTGCCAGCGCCCGATGGCAACCCCCAAGGGGCGAGCAGTACTTC
CASARWQPPRGEQYF
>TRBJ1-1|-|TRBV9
TGTGCCAGCAGCGGCGGGGATGAGACGGGAGGGTGGGTGGACACTGAAGCTTTCTTT
CASSGGDETGGWVDTEAFF